The TCR beta chain under discussion was sequenced for a study of PD-1 blockade in classical Hodgkin lymphoma. The overall study: Patients received nivolumab 3 mg/kg intravenously every 2 weeks. Findings and limits, study-wide: Patients who initiated nivolumab within 1 year of ASCT were excluded. Healthy donors reportedly exceeded newly diagnosed patients in baseline TCR diversity.

On this clone itself: Antigen unknown.

Exposure to brentuximab vedotin varied, and each patient had relapsed following autologous stem cell transplantation. Progressive disease, partial response or complete response was each patient's best response. The assay was immunoSEQ multiplex PCR, and TCRdb's table has in-frame clones only and misses some. Among more than 35,000 clones listed, over 60% were seen once. Trimming pared 6 bases from V and 8 bases from J, leaving 14 bases between. Germline lookup yields CDR1 MNHEY and CDR2 SVGAGI. CDR3 size: 13 residues. Sample: peripheral blood mononuclear cells (PBMCs), taken at baseline. The sequence came from a human donor with classical Hodgkin lymphoma. The V gene is TRBV6-5, the J gene TRBJ2-1; D possibly matches TRBD1 or TRBD2 (5 bases each). This CDR3 reads CASRPNRGHEQFF. The CDR3, as DNA: TGTGCCAGCAGGCCAAACCGGGGCCATGAGCAGTTCTTC.